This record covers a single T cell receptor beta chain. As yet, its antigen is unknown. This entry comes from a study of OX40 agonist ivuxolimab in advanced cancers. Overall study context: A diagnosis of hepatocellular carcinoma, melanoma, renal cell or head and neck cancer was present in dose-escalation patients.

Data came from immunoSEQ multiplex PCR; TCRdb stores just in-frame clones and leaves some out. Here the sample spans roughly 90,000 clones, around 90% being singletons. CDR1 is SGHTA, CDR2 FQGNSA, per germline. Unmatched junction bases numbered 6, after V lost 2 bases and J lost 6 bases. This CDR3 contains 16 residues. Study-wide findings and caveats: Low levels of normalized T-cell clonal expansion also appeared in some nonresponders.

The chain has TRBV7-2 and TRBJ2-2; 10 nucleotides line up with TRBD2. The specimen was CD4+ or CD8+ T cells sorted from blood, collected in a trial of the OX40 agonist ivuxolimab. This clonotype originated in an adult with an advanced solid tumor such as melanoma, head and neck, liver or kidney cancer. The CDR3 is CASSLPSGRGAGELFF. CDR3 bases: TGTGCCAGCAGCTTACCGAGCGGGAGGGGGGCCGGGGAGCTGTTTTTT.